A single sample is the source of the 2 T cell receptor beta chains below, sequenced in a study of T cell responses to AZD1222 COVID-19 vaccine. The assay was immunoSEQ multiplex PCR, and TCRdb's table has in-frame clones only and misses some. The sample lists tens of thousands of clones; under 85% were seen once. The sample was peripheral blood, taken on day 0 of AZD1222 vaccination. These receptors all stem from an adult in good health.

This clone was picked up one time. This CDR3 reads CASRGVGNEQFF. CDR3 DNA sequence: TGTGCCAGCAGGGGTGTGGGCAATGAGCAGTTCTTC. The rearrangement links TRBV12-3 or TRBV12-4 to TRBJ2-1; no definite D call. V lost 6 bases and J 6 bases, leaving 9 bases between the germline ends. The CDR3 is 12 amino acids.

The chain links TRBV5-1 to TRBJ2-6; no clear D. Germline values: CDR1 SGHRS, CDR2 YFSETQ. Trimming left V 5 bases short and J 4 bases short, with 7 bases between. CDR3 length equals 13 residues. The CDR3 here is CASRLPGANVLTF. The DNA of the CDR3 is TGCGCCAGCAGATTACCCGGGGCCAACGTCCTGACTTTC.